These 29 T cell receptor beta chains share one sample of origin, sequenced in a study of naive and memory T cell subsets. An equimolar mix of two oligonucleotides served as the beta constant-region primer for TRBC1 and TRBC2. A single record per CDR3 protein comes from TCRdb applying MiXCR to the UMI-ligation and nested PCR reads. This table holds tens of thousands of distinct CDR3 sequences, around 14% found once. Sequencing input: central memory CD4+ T cells from blood. Receptors were obtained from a human donor in good health.

The chain has TRBV29-1 and TRBJ2-3, with 8 positions matching TRBD1. The V and J ends lost 0 bases and 8 bases, in that order; junction bases with no gene match: 10. Germline-derived CDR1 and CDR2 are SQVTM and ANQGSEA. The CDR3 spans 15 residues. CDR3 sequence: CSVEDQDRGLGTQYF. DNA for the CDR3: TGCAGCGTTGAAGATCAAGACAGGGGATTAGGTACGCAGTATTTT.

This chain links TRBV3-1 with TRBJ2-2; D possibly corresponds to TRBD1 (5 bases). The CDR3 spans 12 residues. Germline values: CDR1 LGHDT, CDR2 YNNKEL (reference sequence). V gave up 10 bases and J gave up 9 bases, with 15 bases separating them. The CDR3 DNA reads TGTGCCACTTCTAATCTGGGGCGGGAGCTGTTTTTT. It yields the protein CATSNLGRELFF.

This clonotype was counted between two and nine times. This chain connects TRBV20-1 to TRBJ2-5, with 10 bases lining up with TRBD1. The CDR3 extends over 14 amino acids. In germline, CDR1 is DFQATT, CDR2 SNEGSKA (reference sequence). The junction had 8 bases not matched to a gene; V was cut back by 5 bases and J by 5 bases. The CDR3 sequence is CSAGPGQGTETQYF. CDR3 nucleotide sequence: TGCAGTGCTGGCCCGGGACAGGGGACGGAGACCCAGTACTTC.

This clonotype was observed a handful of times. CDR3 in amino acids: CASSPSEDSPLHF. The CDR3 DNA follows: TGCGCCAGCAGCCCTTCCGAGGACTCACCCCTCCACTTT. V usage is TRBV4-1 and J usage is TRBJ1-6; D is uncertain. Germline CDR1 and CDR2: MGHRA and YSYEKL. This CDR3 has 13 residues. V was clipped by 4 bases and J by 10 bases, with 11 bases between them.

This clonotype was recorded only once. A much larger clone lies a single base off, so this may be a read error. The CDR3 loop reads CASSPPESSTDTQYF. CDR3 coding DNA: TGTGCCAGCTCACCACCAGAGTCTAGCACAGATACGCAGTATTTT. The chain joins TRBV18 to TRBJ2-3; D is uncertain. Germline V gives CDR1 KGHSH, CDR2 LQKENI. V lost 0 bases, J lost 0 bases, and 7 bases lay in between. This CDR3 is 15 amino acids long.

This clonotype was recorded many times. The chain uses TRBV5-1 and TRBJ1-1; no clear D. V shed 7 bases and J shed 2 bases, with 15 bases lying between them. Germline V gene sequence: CDR1 SGHRS, CDR2 YFSETQ. This CDR3 is built from 14 residues. The CDR3, as DNA: TGCGCCAGCTCTCCTAGAGGGCTCAACACTGAAGCTTTCTTT. Translated: CASSPRGLNTEAFF.

The J gene is TRBJ2-5, the V gene TRBV10-3, with 12 bases identical to TRBD2. Trimming took 0 bases from V and 0 from J; bases not matched to a gene: 8. CDR3 length: 19 residues. Germline CDR1 is ENHRY and CDR2 is SYGVKD. The CDR3 is CAISESGTSGRTYQETQYF. CDR3 DNA: TGTGCCATCAGTGAGTCGGGTACTAGCGGGAGGACGTACCAAGAGACCCAGTACTTC.

The chain employs TRBV2 and TRBJ1-5; D unclear. V was clipped by 6 bases and J by 2 bases, with 14 bases between them. Germline CDR1 reads SNHLY; CDR2 reads FYNNEI. The CDR3 has 15 residues. The CDR3 loop is CASRTLDGRNQPQHF. The CDR3 DNA follows: TGTGCCAGCAGGACCCTGGACGGTCGCAATCAGCCCCAGCATTTT.

The chain recombines TRBV11-2 with TRBJ2-2; the D gene is possibly TRBD2 (6 bases). V was pared by 3 bases and J by 3 bases, with 11 bases between. The germline V gene has CDR1 SGHAT and CDR2 FQNNGV. The CDR3 has 15 residues. CDR3 sequence: CASSFGLADTGELFF. In DNA form, the CDR3 reads TGTGCCAGCAGCTTTGGGTTAGCGGACACCGGGGAGCTGTTTTTT. Complete variable domain (other parts from reference TRBV11-2 and TRBJ2-2): EAGVAQSPRYKIIEKRQSVAFWCNPISGHATLYWYQQILGQGPKLLIQFQNNGVVDDSQLPKDRFSAERLKGVDSTLKIQPAKLEDSAVYLCASSFGLADTGELFFGEGSRLTVL.

This clonotype was counted ten times or more. The chain joins TRBV12-3 or TRBV12-4 to TRBJ1-6; TRBD1 matches at 8 bases. V shed 5 bases, J shed 3 bases, and the junction held 6 bases outside the gene matches. The CDR3 contains 16 residues. This chain's CDR3 is CASSPTGANYNSPLHF. The CDR3 nucleotides are TGTGCCAGCAGTCCGACAGGGGCCAACTATAATTCACCCCTCCACTTT.

This clonotype was seen more than once but under ten times. The rearrangement joins TRBV4-2 to TRBJ2-7, with 7 positions matching TRBD1. CDR1 and CDR2 (germline): LGHNA, YNFKEQ. This CDR3 has 15 amino acids. The V segment lost 0 bases and the J segment 5 bases; nucleotides outside the gene matches: 7. CDR3 sequence (DNA): TGTGCCAGCAGCCAAGATTCGGGGACAGCCGACGAGCAGTACTTC. Translating it yields CASSQDSGTADEQYF.

Within the sample, this clonotype is medium-sized (0.01 to 0.1%). This chain connects TRBV18 to TRBJ1-2; 8 nucleotides align to TRBD1. The CDR3 extends over 14 amino acids. Per the germline V gene, CDR1 is KGHSH and CDR2 is LQKENI. Trimming took 4 bases from V and 1 from J; bases not matched to a gene: 2. The CDR3 sequence: CASSLDRDNYGYTF. CDR3 nucleotides: TGTGCCAGCTCACTGGACAGGGATAACTATGGCTACACCTTC.

The V gene is TRBV28, the J gene TRBJ2-2; a weak D match, TRBD2 (5 bases). Germline CDR1 is MDHEN and CDR2 is SYDVKM. V was pared by 7 bases and J by 6 bases, with 9 bases between. The CDR3 is made up of 12 amino acids. The CDR3 sequence: CASNGGSGELFF. The CDR3 bases are TGTGCCAGCAACGGCGGGTCCGGGGAGCTGTTTTTT.

Written as DNA, the CDR3 is TGTGCCAGCTCACCAAGGGTGACGGCGGACACCGGGGAGCTGTTTTTT. This sequence encodes CASSPRVTADTGELFF. The chain carries TRBV18 and TRBJ2-2; D not certain. Germline CDR1 and CDR2: KGHSH and LQKENI. The CDR3 contains 16 residues. The V gene lost 2 bases and the J gene lost 3 bases, with 13 bases spanning the gap.

CDR3 in amino acids: CASSAGTVSYQETQYF. The CDR3 DNA reads TGTGCCAGCAGCGCTGGGACAGTCAGCTACCAAGAGACCCAGTACTTC. The rearrangement links TRBV5-4 to TRBJ2-5, with 7 bases fitting TRBD1. Germline V gene data show CDR1 as SGHNT and CDR2 as YYREEE (reference sequence). Trimming cost V 4 bases and J 0 bases; bases outside gene matches: 9. This CDR3 contains 16 residues.

This clonotype turned up a few times. V and J are TRBV12-3 or TRBV12-4 and TRBJ2-3; 14 positions agree with TRBD2. The J segment lost 4 bases and the V segment lost 5 bases, leaving 8 bases of the junction unmatched. This CDR3 contains 17 residues. In nucleotides, the CDR3 is TGTGCCAGCAGTACCGGCGGACTAGCGGGAGGCTCAGATACGCAGTATTTT. It specifies CASSTGGLAGGSDTQYF.

At least ten counts were recorded for this clonotype. J is TRBJ2-1 and V is TRBV21-1. TRBV21-1 corresponds to a pseudogene. The CDR3 contains 15 residues. The CDR3 here is CASSKGVGLKDEQFF. The CDR3 region has the DNA TGTGCCAGCAGCAAAGGGGTCGGGCTAAAGGATGAGCAGTTCTTC.

Here the CDR3 DNA reads TGTGCCTGGAGTAGACAGAGCAATCAGCCCCAGCATTTT. This gives the protein CAWSRQSNQPQHF. The gene calls are TRBV30 and TRBJ1-5; D perhaps matches TRBD1 (5 bases). CDR3 length equals 13 residues. V was pared by 2 bases and J by 1 base, with 6 bases between. Looked up from germline, CDR1 is GTSNPN and CDR2 is SVGIG (reference sequence).

This clonotype was seen only a few times. The chain uses TRBV27 and TRBJ1-2; no reliable D call. Germline lookup yields CDR1 MNHEY and CDR2 SMNVEV (reference sequence). The V gene lost 8 bases and the J gene lost 0 bases, with 10 bases spanning the gap. This CDR3 contains 13 residues. The CDR3, as DNA: TGTGCCAGCCGGAGCCTGGCTAACTATGGCTACACCTTC. It specifies CASRSLANYGYTF.

This clonotype came up a few times. The V gene is TRBV12-3 or TRBV12-4, the J gene TRBJ1-1; 7 bases align to TRBD1. V was clipped by 3 bases and J by 7 bases; unmatched bases: 5. The CDR3 extends over 13 amino acids. The CDR3 DNA reads as TGTGCCAGCAGTTTGATCCGGGACAGTGAAGCTTTCTTT. Translating it yields CASSLIRDSEAFF.

The chain links TRBV20-1 to TRBJ2-7; D is ambiguous. The V and J ends lost 3 bases and 7 bases respectively, with 10 bases between them. CDR3 size: 11 residues. Germline-derived CDR1 and CDR2 are DFQATT and SNEGSKA (reference sequence). The CDR3 DNA reads TGCAGTGCTAGCTGCGATGGTGAGCAGTACTTC. It encodes CSASCDGEQYF.

This clonotype was seen only a few times. This rearrangement joins TRBV20-1 to TRBJ2-3, with D maybe TRBD1 (6 bases). The CDR3 extends over 17 amino acids. Germline assignment: CDR1 DFQATT and CDR2 SNEGSKA (reference sequence). V lost 0 bases to trimming and J lost 3 bases, with 19 bases between them. CDR3 DNA: TGCAGTGCTAGAGATCGGCTTAGGCAGGGGATTACAGATACGCAGTATTTT. As protein: CSARDRLRQGITDTQYF.

There are many counts of this clonotype. This chain uses TRBV20-1 with TRBJ2-3; 10 bases match TRBD2. Germline V gene sequence: CDR1 DFQATT, CDR2 SNEGSKA (reference sequence). After removal of 7 bases from V and 3 bases from J, the junction contained 7 bases not matched to a gene. The CDR3 totals 14 residues. The CDR3 reads CSGGAGGMTDTQYF. The CDR3 coding sequence is TGCAGTGGGGGAGCGGGAGGGATGACAGATACGCAGTATTTT.

The table lists this clonotype with many counts. The chain couples TRBV14 to TRBJ2-7; the match to TRBD1 covers 9 bases. The CDR3 is 14 residues long. Germline V CDR1 and CDR2: SGHDN, FVKESK. Germline trimming cut 4 bases from V and 7 bases from J; bases unmatched to any gene: 8. The CDR3 loop reads CASSLGGTGREQYF. The CDR3 region has the DNA TGTGCCAGCAGCCTTGGCGGGACAGGGCGAGAGCAGTACTTC. The full variable domain, rest sourced from reference TRBV14 and TRBJ2-7, is EAGVTQFPSHSVIEKGQTVTLRCDPISGHDNLYWYRRVMGKEIKFLLHFVKESKQDESGMPNNRFLAERTGGTYSTLKVQPAELEDSGVYFCASSLGGTGREQYFGPGTRLTVT.

This clonotype turned up a few times. This chain uses TRBV14 with TRBJ1-6; D is unresolved. The CDR3 totals 15 residues. Germline CDR1 and CDR2: SGHDN and FVKESK. V was cut by 0 bases and J by 5 bases, with 8 bases left in between. The CDR3 nucleotides read TGTGCCAGCAGCCAAGATCTAGCAGATAATTCACCCCTCCACTTT. As protein: CASSQDLADNSPLHF. Based on the CDR3 plus reference TRBV14 and TRBJ1-6, the full variable domain is EAGVTQFPSHSVIEKGQTVTLRCDPISGHDNLYWYRRVMGKEIKFLLHFVKESKQDESGMPNNRFLAERTGGTYSTLKVQPAELEDSGVYFCASSQDLADNSPLHFGNGTRLTVT.

This clonotype was found a few times. This chain links TRBV6-2 or TRBV6-3 with TRBJ2-5; D unclear. V gave up 4 bases and J gave up 4 bases, with 10 bases separating them. CDR3 size: 13 residues. Germline V gives CDR1 MNHEY, CDR2 SVGEGT. In DNA form, the CDR3 reads TGTGCCAGCAGTTTCAGACTCCGAGAGACCCAGTACTTC. Translation: CASSFRLRETQYF.

This chain uses TRBV25-1 with TRBJ2-5; D perhaps matches TRBD2 (6 bases). CDR1 and CDR2 (germline): MGHDK, SYGVNS. The CDR3 has 17 amino acids. Trimming took 1 base from V and 3 from J, leaving 18 bases between them. CDR3 in amino acids: CASSESGVVAEKETQYF. In DNA form, the CDR3 reads TGTGCCAGCAGTGAATCTGGGGTGGTAGCGGAGAAAGAGACCCAGTACTTC.

This chain links TRBV10-3 with TRBJ2-3, with TRBD1 matching 9 bases. Per the germline V gene, CDR1 is ENHRY and CDR2 is SYGVKD. The CDR3 is made up of 14 amino acids. The J segment lost 1 base and the V segment lost 5 bases, leaving 1 base of the junction unmatched. This chain's CDR3 is CAISRTGGTDTQYF. The CDR3 nucleotides are TGTGCCATCAGTCGGACAGGGGGCACAGATACGCAGTATTTT.

This clonotype was seen a handful of times. This chain joins TRBV5-3 and TRBJ1-5; D is unclear. TRBV5-3 is placed among ORFs of uncertain function. The CDR3 is 15 amino acids. Deletions cut 5 bases from V and 6 bases from J, with 18 bases between. Here the CDR3 DNA reads TGTGCCAGAAGTTCTCACCGTGAAAGCTCTCAGCCCCAGCATTTT. Translation gives CARSSHRESSQPQHF.